These 32 T cell receptor beta chains came from one sample sequenced in a study of T cells in women clearing cervical HPV infection. The data were produced by immunoSEQ multiplex PCR, yet TCRdb's version contains in-frame clones alone and is incomplete. Here the sample table reports over 35,000 clones. Input material: blood buffy coat. Receptor source: a woman between 18 and 70 years old with a cervical HPV16 infection that either progressed to CIN3+ or cleared (not recorded which).

Points on this clone: The CDR3 end is not reached by the read, which stops 3 residues before it; the germline J gene fills it in. The chain uses TRBV12-3 or TRBV12-4 and TRBJ2-5; maybe TRBD2 (5 bases). This CDR3 is 12 amino acids long. Trimming left V 8 bases short and J 7 bases short, with 14 bases between. The part of the CDR3 DNA that was read is TGTGCCAGCGCAGCCCCCGAGGGGACC. Translated: CASAAPEGT. The complete CDR3 protein is CASAAPEGTQYF.

Concerning this clone: Coverage ceases 3 residues before the CDR3 finishes, and the germline J gene fills in the end. The V and J genes are TRBV18 and TRBJ1-3; possibly TRBD1 for D (5 bases). The germline gives CDR1 KGHSH, CDR2 LQKENI. This CDR3 contains 16 residues. V dropped 0 bases and J dropped 0 bases, with 9 bases sitting between them. CDR3 in amino acids: CASSPPGLGSGNTIYF. The CDR3 bases that were read are TGTGCCAGCTCACCACCGGGGCTGGGCTCTGGAAACACC.

Turning to this clone: The read ends 3 residues early relative to the CDR3; the germline J gene fills the gap. The chain joins TRBV19 to TRBJ2-5; D not certain. The length of the CDR3 is 15 residues. Germline lookup yields CDR1 LNHDA and CDR2 SQIVND (reference sequence). Trimming shortened V by 3 bases and J by 3 bases, and 14 bases separated the two germline ends. The part of the CDR3 DNA that was read is TGTGCCAGTAGTATTTTTGGGTTAGACAAAGAGACC. Its translation is CASSIFGLDKET. In full, the CDR3 is CASSIFGLDKETQYF. The entire variable domain, with the rest obtained from reference TRBV19 and TRBJ2-5, is as follows: DGGITQSPKYLFRKEGQNVTLSCEQNLNHDAMYWYRQDPGQGLRLIYYSQIVNDFQKGDIAEGYSVSREKKESFPLTVTSAQKNPTAFYLCASSIFGLDKETQYFGPGTRLLVL.

Regarding this clone: The CDR3 end is not reached by the read, which stops 3 residues before it; the germline J gene fills it in. The V gene is TRBV11-2, the J gene TRBJ2-7, with 11 bases identical to TRBD2. The germline V gene encodes CDR1 SGHAT and CDR2 FQNNGV. The CDR3 consists of 15 residues. With 3 bases clipped from V and 4 bases from J, the junction kept 5 bases outside the gene matches. CDR3 DNA (partial): TGTGCCAGCAGCTTGACCGGGACTAGCGGTTACGAG. Amino acid sequence: CASSLTGTSGYE. In full, the CDR3 is CASSLTGTSGYEQYF.

Remarks on this clone: The read stops 3 residues short of the end of the CDR3; the missing end is completed from the germline J gene. The V gene is TRBV5-1, the J gene TRBJ2-7; TRBD2 matches at 7 bases. Germline V lookup: CDR1 SGHRS, CDR2 YFSETQ. V lost 0 bases to trimming and J lost 0 bases; unmatched junction nucleotides: 6. This CDR3 comprises 16 residues. The CDR3 sequence is CASSLGGGGSSYEQYF. Partial CDR3 DNA: TGCGCCAGCAGCTTGGGGGGCGGGGGAAGCTCCTACGAG.

In the case of this clone: The observed sequence ends 3 residues before the CDR3 terminus, with the missing tail filled in from the germline J gene. V gene TRBV18 combines with J gene TRBJ2-5, with 7 bases lining up with TRBD2. Germline values: CDR1 KGHSH, CDR2 LQKENI. The CDR3 runs 14 residues. The V segment lost 1 base and the J segment 2 bases; nucleotides outside the gene matches: 1. CDR3 region: CASSPQAGQETQYF. The CDR3 bases that were read are TGTGCCAGCTCACCACAAGCGGGACAAGAGACC.

About this clone itself: The read ends 3 residues shy of where the CDR3 ends; the end is completed using the germline J gene. This sequence joins TRBV13 and TRBJ2-5, with D possibly matching TRBD2 (6 bases). Germline V gene data show CDR1 as PRHDT and CDR2 as FYEKMQ (reference sequence). The CDR3 is 13 residues long. The V end lost 5 bases, the J end lost 4 bases, and 11 bases lay between the germline ends. CDR3 loop: CASSRDLLETQYF. CDR3 bases read: TGTGCCAGCAGCAGGGACTTACTAGAGACC.

The CDR3: CASSHARLAKDYEQYF. Partial CDR3 DNA: TGTGCCAGCAGTCACGCTCGACTAGCAAAGGACTACGAG. The J gene is TRBJ2-7, the V gene TRBV6-2 or TRBV6-3; 7 bases match TRBD2. The CDR3 end falls 3 residues outside the read, so it is completed with the germline J gene. The germline gives CDR1 MNHEY, CDR2 SVGEGT. The trim removed 5 bases at V and 3 bases at J, leaving 13 bases unmatched. CDR3 size: 16 residues.

Remarks on this clone: With the read ending 3 residues before the CDR3 end, the germline J gene is used to fill in that end. This chain joins TRBV19 and TRBJ1-2; TRBD1 is a possible D gene (5 bases). The CDR3 covers 11 residues. CDR1 is LNHDA and CDR2 is SQIVND in the germline V gene (reference sequence). The sequenced part of the CDR3 DNA is TGTGCCACCAATCCGGGGGAGGGC. It encodes CATNPGEG. The entire CDR3 reads CATNPGEGYTF.

In regard to this clone: Read sequence stops 3 residues before the CDR3 end, and the germline J gene provides the missing end. V gene TRBV5-1 combines with J gene TRBJ2-3; D perhaps matches TRBD1 (5 bases). The CDR3 spans 14 residues. The germline gives CDR1 SGHRS, CDR2 YFSETQ. CDR3 DNA, as far as it was read: TGCGCCAGCAGCTTGGCCCAGGGCCCTCTGGCG. Translating it yields CASSLAQGPLA. The CDR3 reads in full as CASSLAQGPLAQYF.

Notes on this clone: The CDR3 goes on 3 residues after the read ends, and that part is filled in from the germline J gene. The chain joins TRBV6-2 or TRBV6-3 to TRBJ1-2, with 12 positions matching TRBD1. The CDR3 extends over 17 amino acids. Germline CDR1 and CDR2: MNHEY and SVGEGT. V lost 0 bases to trimming and J lost 3 bases; unmatched junction nucleotides: 5. CDR3 DNA (partial): TGTGCCAGCAGTTACTCCGGGACAGGGGGCACCCACTATGGC. Protein sequence: CASSYSGTGGTHYG. In full, the CDR3 reads CASSYSGTGGTHYGYTF.

Remarks on this clone: At one end, the junction sequence differs from germline, possibly due to a read error. From the germline J gene comes the end of the CDR3, since the read stops 3 residues before it. V gene TRBV19 combines with J gene TRBJ2-2; D possibly corresponds to TRBD2 (7 bases). The CDR3 spans 15 residues. Looked up from germline, CDR1 is LNHDA and CDR2 is SQIVND (reference sequence). This CDR3 reads CASSRGGLDTGELFF. CDR3 DNA (partial): TGTGCCAGCAGTAGGGGGGGGTTGGACACCGGGGAG.

Worth noting for this clone: The read halts 3 residues ahead of the CDR3 end, with the missing end drawn from the germline J gene. Different DNA sequences within this sample yield the same CDR3. The rearrangement uses TRBV18 and TRBJ2-1; unclear D gene. V lost 6 bases, J lost 2 bases, and 17 bases lay in between. The CDR3 has 16 residues. Germline lookup yields CDR1 KGHSH and CDR2 LQKENI. CDR3 region: CASSPEPMFPYNEQFF. The sequenced CDR3 bases are TGTGCCAGCTCCCCCGAGCCGATGTTTCCCTACAATGAG.

With respect to this clone: With the read ending 3 residues before the CDR3 end, the germline J gene is used to fill in that end. The rearrangement links TRBV7-2 to TRBJ2-5; D remains ambiguous. The CDR3 loop spans 15 amino acids. The V gene's germline CDR1 is SGHTA and CDR2 FQGNSA. The CDR3 region is CASSPEWASTDTQYF. The sequenced part of the CDR3 DNA is TGTGCCAGCAGCCCCGAATGGGCCAGCACAGATACC.

About this clone itself: With the read ending 3 residues before the CDR3 end, the germline J gene is used to fill in that end. The chain couples TRBV29-1 to TRBJ2-3, with D maybe TRBD1 (6 bases). Germline V CDR1 and CDR2: SQVTM, ANQGSEA. V lost 2 bases, J lost 2 bases, and 11 bases lay in between. The CDR3 length is 14 residues. This CDR3 is CSVEYGGLTDTQYF. The CDR3 bases that were read are TGCAGCGTTGAATATGGGGGCCTCACAGATACG.

Remarks on this clone: The sequenced fragment ends 3 residues before the CDR3 boundary, so the rest is inferred from the germline J gene. This rearrangement joins TRBV30 to TRBJ2-3, with D tentatively TRBD1 (6 bases). The CDR3 is 14 residues long. Germline V gives CDR1 GTSNPN, CDR2 SVGIG (reference sequence). The part of the CDR3 DNA that was read is TGTGCCTGGGGGACAAGGGGTACGGGCCAGCCG. It specifies CAWGTRGTGQP. The full CDR3 sequence reads CAWGTRGTGQPQYF. The complete variable domain, with remaining parts taken from reference TRBV30 and TRBJ2-3, reads SQTIHQWPATLVQPVGSPLSLECTVEGTSNPNLYWYRQAAGRGLQLLFYSVGIGQISSEVPQNLSASRPQDRQFILSSKKLLLSDSGFYLCAWGTRGTGQPQYFGPGTRLTVL.

With regard to this clone: The CDR3 end is not reached by the read, which stops 3 residues before it; the germline J gene fills it in. The gene calls are TRBV20-1 and TRBJ1-1; 9 bases map to TRBD1. The CDR3 sequence is 15 residues long. The V gene's germline CDR1 is DFQATT and CDR2 SNEGSKA (reference sequence). Germline trimming cut 3 bases from V and 1 base from J; bases unmatched to any gene: 6. The sequenced part of the CDR3 DNA is TGCAGTGCTAGGACAGGGGGTCAGTGGAACACTGAA. Its protein product is CSARTGGQWNTE. In full, the CDR3 is CSARTGGQWNTEAFF.

Remarks on this clone: The read halts 3 residues ahead of the CDR3 end, with the missing end drawn from the germline J gene. This chain joins TRBV19 and TRBJ1-1, with a tentative D call TRBD1 (5 bases). The germline gives CDR1 LNHDA, CDR2 SQIVND (reference sequence). The CDR3 covers 19 residues. Trimming removed 7 bases from V and 0 bases from J, with 27 bases in between. The DNA read from the CDR3 is TGTGCCAGTAATTCCCCTGGCGGGGCACCCCTCCCCATGAACACTGAA. This encodes CASNSPGGAPLPMNTE. The whole CDR3 region reads CASNSPGGAPLPMNTEAFF.

A word on this clone: Read data end 3 residues before the CDR3 end; the end is taken from the germline J gene. This chain joins TRBV18 and TRBJ1-2, with D unclear. The CDR3 is 11 residues long. Germline V CDR1 and CDR2: KGHSH, LQKENI. With 3 bases removed from V and 6 bases from J, the gap between germline ends came to 5 bases. CDR3 protein: CASSPSNGYTF. The CDR3 bases that were read are TGTGCCAGCTCACCTTCCAATGGC.

CDR3 bases read: TGCAGTGCTCGCGGTCTCGAGACG. Translating gives CSARGLET. The entire CDR3 protein reads CSARGLETQYF. This chain joins TRBV20-1 and TRBJ2-3; no clear D gene. The CDR3 end lies 3 residues beyond the end of the read and is filled in from the germline J gene. The CDR3 contains 11 residues. Germline loops: CDR1 DFQATT, CDR2 SNEGSKA (reference sequence).

A remark on this clone: Coverage ceases 3 residues before the CDR3 finishes, and the germline J gene fills in the end. Other DNA sequences in this sample translate to the same CDR3. The chain joins TRBV30 to TRBJ2-7, with 8 bases identical to TRBD2. This CDR3 is built from 13 residues. V shed 0 bases, J shed 3 bases, and the junction held 1 base outside the gene matches. In germline, CDR1 is GTSNPN, CDR2 SVGIG (reference sequence). Incomplete CDR3 DNA: TGTGCCTGGAGTGTGGGGACTAGCTACGAG. Protein sequence: CAWSVGTSYE. The complete CDR3 protein is CAWSVGTSYEQYF.

As to this clone: The read halts 3 residues ahead of the CDR3 end, with the missing end drawn from the germline J gene. The chain couples TRBV20-1 to TRBJ1-1; possible D gene TRBD1, 5 bases. The germline V gene encodes CDR1 DFQATT and CDR2 SNEGSKA (reference sequence). Trimming took off 0 bases at V and 5 bases at J, with 16 bases between the two ends. The CDR3 consists of 15 residues. The covered CDR3 bases are TGCAGTGCTAGAGATAGTGGAGGGGTTCGGACTGAA. Residues: CSARDSGGVRTE. The complete CDR3 protein is CSARDSGGVRTEAFF.

Remarks on this clone: The sequence runs out 3 residues before the end of the CDR3; the remainder is reconstructed from the germline J gene. This sequence joins TRBV5-6 and TRBJ2-3; D not certain. The germline V gene encodes CDR1 SGHDT and CDR2 YYEEEE. V was clipped by 3 bases and J by 0 bases, with 8 bases between them. This CDR3 contains 14 residues. Partial CDR3 DNA: TGTGCCAGCAGCTATGCCGGTAGCACAGATACG. It encodes CASSYAGSTDT. The whole CDR3 is CASSYAGSTDTQYF.

As to this clone: With the read ending 3 residues before the CDR3 end, the germline J gene is used to fill in that end. V is TRBV6-1 and J is TRBJ1-2, with 8 bases lining up with TRBD1. The CDR3 spans 15 residues. Germline CDR1 and CDR2: MNHNS and SASEGT. V dropped 3 bases and J dropped 3; count of bases not matched to a gene: 6. The CDR3 protein is CASSDARGQDYGYTF. CDR3 DNA, as far as it was read: TGTGCCAGCAGTGATGCAAGGGGACAGGACTATGGC.

Remarks on this clone: The CDR3 end lies 3 residues beyond the end of the read and is filled in from the germline J gene. The rearrangement links TRBV29-1 to TRBJ1-5; perhaps TRBD1 as D (5 bases). The CDR3 is 13 residues long. Deletions cut 4 bases from V and 9 bases from J, with 16 bases between. CDR1 is SQVTM, CDR2 ANQGSEA, per germline. The CDR3 loop reads CSVVGGSVGPQHF. Partial CDR3 DNA: TGCAGCGTTGTCGGGGGGTCCGTTGGGCCC. The full variable domain, in which reference TRBV29-1 and TRBJ1-5 provide the parts outside the CDR3, is SAVISQKPSRDICQRGTSLTIQCQVDSQVTMMFWYRQQPGQSLTLIATANQGSEATYESGFVIDKFPISRPNLTFSTLTVSNMSPEDSSIYLCSVVGGSVGPQHFGDGTRLSIL.

As concerns this clone: The read is 3 residues too short to cover the CDR3 end, so that end is filled in from the germline J gene. V and J are TRBV7-8 and TRBJ1-2; D might be TRBD1 (6 bases). The CDR3 contains 11 residues. Germline V gene lookup returns CDR1 SGHVS and CDR2 FQNEAQ. The sequenced part of the CDR3 DNA is TGTGCCAGCAGCCCCGGACAGGGC. Translating it yields CASSPGQG. The CDR3 as a whole reads CASSPGQGYTF.

Turning to this clone: The sequenced fragment ends 3 residues before the CDR3 boundary, so the rest is inferred from the germline J gene. The rearrangement uses TRBV18 and TRBJ2-3; tentative D call: TRBD1 (6 bases). V was shortened by 2 bases and J by 2 bases, with 11 bases between the two germline ends. The CDR3 extends over 15 amino acids. The germline V gene has CDR1 KGHSH and CDR2 LQKENI. Here the CDR3 reads CASSPAGQSTDTQYF. The part of the CDR3 DNA that was read is TGTGCCAGCTCACCAGCCGGACAGTCCACAGATACG. The full variable domain, with the rest looked up from reference TRBV18 and TRBJ2-3, is NAGVMQNPRHLVRRRGQEARLRCSPMKGHSHVYWYRQLPEEGLKFMVYLQKENIIDESGMPKERFSAEFPKEGPSILRIQQVVRGDSAAYFCASSPAGQSTDTQYFGPGTRLTVL.

To note about this clone: The sequence runs out 3 residues before the end of the CDR3; the remainder is reconstructed from the germline J gene. This rearrangement joins TRBV18 to TRBJ1-5; a weak D match, TRBD1 (5 bases). Germline V CDR1 and CDR2: KGHSH, LQKENI. This CDR3 spans 15 amino acids. Trimming cost V 3 bases and J 4 bases, with 13 bases left between them. The part of the CDR3 DNA that was read is TGTGCCAGCTCACCCGGGGGGGGAGTGAATCAGCCC. It encodes CASSPGGGVNQP. The CDR3, in full, reads CASSPGGGVNQPQHF.

Remarks on this clone: The read is 3 residues too short to cover the CDR3 end, so that end is filled in from the germline J gene. The chain recombines TRBV19 with TRBJ1-5; D is possibly TRBD1 (5 bases). The V gene's germline CDR1 is LNHDA and CDR2 SQIVND (reference sequence). The CDR3 sequence is 16 residues long. The sequenced part of the CDR3 DNA is TGTGCCAGTAGAGGGGCGGATAGCGGGAGGTCCGGCCCC. Protein sequence: CASRGADSGRSGP. The full CDR3 protein is CASRGADSGRSGPQHF. The full variable domain, rest sourced from reference TRBV19 and TRBJ1-5, is DGGITQSPKYLFRKEGQNVTLSCEQNLNHDAMYWYRQDPGQGLRLIYYSQIVNDFQKGDIAEGYSVSREKKESFPLTVTSAQKNPTAFYLCASRGADSGRSGPQHFGDGTRLSIL.

Remarks on this clone: The CDR3 goes on 3 residues after the read ends, and that part is filled in from the germline J gene. The J gene is TRBJ2-4, the V gene TRBV18, with D maybe TRBD2 (6 bases). The germline V gene encodes CDR1 KGHSH and CDR2 LQKENI. Trimming left V 4 bases short and J 6 bases short, with 7 bases between. The CDR3 length is 12 residues. CDR3 region: CASSLGGNIQYF. The sequenced CDR3 bases are TGTGCCAGCTCACTCGGGGGAAACATT.

On this clone: The missing CDR3 end, 3 residues past where the read stops, is filled in from the germline J gene. The rearrangement links TRBV29-1 to TRBJ2-1, with 9 bases fitting TRBD1. The V segment lost 0 bases and the J segment 4 bases; nucleotides outside the gene matches: 7. Germline V lookup: CDR1 SQVTM, CDR2 ANQGSEA. This CDR3 spans 16 amino acids. CDR3: CSVEDLGTGTYNEQFF. The covered CDR3 bases are TGCAGCGTTGAAGATCTGGGGACAGGGACTTACAATGAG.

A word on this clone: The observed sequence ends 3 residues before the CDR3 terminus, with the missing tail filled in from the germline J gene. This chain uses TRBV7-2 with TRBJ2-2; no clear D gene. Germline V gene data show CDR1 as SGHTA and CDR2 as FQGNSA. The CDR3 consists of 12 residues. The CDR3 DNA, read in part, is TGTGCCAGCAGCCTCTATAATTCACCG. Translating it yields CASSLYNSP. The whole CDR3 region reads CASSLYNSPLFF.